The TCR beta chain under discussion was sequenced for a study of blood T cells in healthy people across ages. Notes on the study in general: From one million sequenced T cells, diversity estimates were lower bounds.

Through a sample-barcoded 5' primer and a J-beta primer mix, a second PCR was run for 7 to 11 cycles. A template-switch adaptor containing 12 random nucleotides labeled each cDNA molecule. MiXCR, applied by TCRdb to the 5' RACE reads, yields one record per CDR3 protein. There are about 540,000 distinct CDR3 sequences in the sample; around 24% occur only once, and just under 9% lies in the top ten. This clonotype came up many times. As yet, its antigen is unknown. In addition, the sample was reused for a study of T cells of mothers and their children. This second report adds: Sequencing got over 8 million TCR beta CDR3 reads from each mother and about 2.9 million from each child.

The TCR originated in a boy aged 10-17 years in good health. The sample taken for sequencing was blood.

The CDR3 protein is CSARDPGQGNTIYF. The DNA of the CDR3 is TGCAGTGCTAGAGATCCGGGACAGGGAAACACCATATATTTT. This chain joins TRBV20-1 and TRBJ1-3, with 7 bases that match TRBD1. The junction had 3 bases not matched to a gene; V was cut back by 0 bases and J by 4 bases. This CDR3 is built from 14 residues. Germline V gene sequence: CDR1 DFQATT, CDR2 SNEGSKA (reference sequence).